This T cell receptor beta chain was profiled in a study of cytomegalovirus exposure and HLA in healthy donors. A remark on this clone: Its antigen is not known.

PCR involved 60 Vbeta and 13 Jbeta primers. Only in-frame clones appear in the TCRdb table, and some are missing; sequencing was by immunoSEQ multiplex PCR. The sample carries under 110,000 clones, 75% recorded once. General study results and limits: TCR beta chains numbering more than 150 were designated cytomegalovirus-associated. Later analysis suggested most CMV-associated TCR beta chains were HLA-restricted.

The TCR originated in a man aged 40-50 years in good health and CMV-seronegative. The sample comprised PBMCs.

For the CDR3, the DNA is TGTGCCAGCAGCCCCGGCGGAGGCGGCCTAATTGAAGCTTTCTTT. Its protein product is CASSPGGGGLIEAFF. This rearrangement joins TRBV7-6 to TRBJ1-1; D remains unclear. V was pared by 5 bases and J by 7 bases, with 20 bases between. This CDR3 has 15 residues. Germline values: CDR1 SGHVS, CDR2 FNYEAQ.